This T cell receptor (beta chain) was captured by sequencing in a study of regulatory T cells in long-lasting Graves disease. CDR3 length: 15 amino acids. Germline V lookup: CDR1 MNHEY, CDR2 SMNVEV (reference sequence). The ends were cut back, 3 bases at V and 0 bases at J, with 8 bases in the middle. Many counts were recorded for this clonotype. Building the TCR beta libraries relied on iRepertoire HTBI primers, and CDR3 regions underwent Arm-PCR. Using its own MiXCR run on the multiplex PCR reads, TCRdb lists one record per CDR3 protein. Of 200,000 to 250,000 distinct CDR3 sequences listed, around 20% are singletons. The time point was: newly diagnosed GD, antithyroid drugs for less than 3 months. After RNA was extracted from PBMCs, the TCR library was made from it. The data were also submitted as part of a second study, on T cells in Graves' hyperthyroidism and ophthalmopathy. This second study notes: Stable hyperthyroidism was told apart from ophthalmopathy by a model built on 13 V-J features.

This receptor was obtained from a woman between 25 and 40 years old with Graves disease. The material was peripheral blood mononuclear cells (PBMCs), obtained at new diagnosis, from a patient treated with antithyroid drugs. This chain links TRBV27 with TRBJ2-2; D gene ambiguous. This chain's CDR3 is CASSFTPSNTGELFF. The CDR3 nucleotides are TGTGCCAGCAGTTTTACCCCTTCGAACACCGGGGAGCTGTTTTTT.